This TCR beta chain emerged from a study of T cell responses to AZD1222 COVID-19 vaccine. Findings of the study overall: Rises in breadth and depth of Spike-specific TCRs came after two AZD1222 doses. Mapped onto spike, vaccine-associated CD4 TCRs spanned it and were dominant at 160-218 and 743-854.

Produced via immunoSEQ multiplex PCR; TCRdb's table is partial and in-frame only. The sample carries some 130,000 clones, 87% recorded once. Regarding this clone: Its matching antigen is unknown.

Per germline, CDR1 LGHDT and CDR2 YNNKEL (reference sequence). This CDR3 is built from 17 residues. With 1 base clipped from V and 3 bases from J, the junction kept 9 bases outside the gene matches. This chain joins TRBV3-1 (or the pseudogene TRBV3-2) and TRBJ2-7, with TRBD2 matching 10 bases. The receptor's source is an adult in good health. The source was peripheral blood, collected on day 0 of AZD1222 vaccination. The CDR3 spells CASSQVSISGGYYEQYF. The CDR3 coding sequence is TGTGCCAGCAGCCAAGTATCGATTAGCGGGGGGTACTACGAGCAGTACTTC.